Below, 30 T cell receptor beta chains from the same sample are listed, as sequenced in a study of monozygotic twins with inflammatory bowel disease. From the 5' RACE reads, TCRdb lists one entry per CDR3 protein and no DNA. The sample totals a few hundred thousand distinct CDR3 sequences; its top ten clones hold approximately 2.4%. The specimen sequenced was blood. The source of these receptors is a human donor with ulcerative colitis or Crohn's disease, or a healthy co-twin of an affected twin (not recorded which).

The chain is built from TRBV12-3 or TRBV12-4 and TRBJ2-5. The CDR3 is 13 residues long. The CDR3 protein is CASSLAEQETQYF.

The chain employs TRBV5-6 and TRBJ2-7. The CDR3 has 13 residues. The V gene's germline CDR1 is SGHDT and CDR2 YYEEEE. CDR3 residues: CASSLRYRREQYF.

The gene calls are TRBV18 and TRBJ2-1; the D call of TRBD2 rests on TCRdb alone, since no DNA is present to check it. The germline V gene has CDR1 KGHSH and CDR2 LQKENI. The CDR3 runs to 15 residues. CDR3 protein: CASSPRLAGDNEQFF.

This rearrangement joins TRBV6-5 to TRBJ2-2. CDR1 is MNHEY, CDR2 SVGAGI, per germline. The CDR3 length is 11 residues. The CDR3 sequence: CASRVYGELFF.

The V gene is TRBV20-1, the J gene TRBJ2-1; the TCRdb D gene call, TRBD1, has no DNA to confirm it. Germline V lookup: CDR1 DFQATT, CDR2 SNEGSKA (reference sequence). The CDR3 spans 17 residues. The CDR3 loop is CSARAISGKGSYNEQFF.

The gene calls are TRBV5-6 and TRBJ2-2. The CDR3 is made up of 17 amino acids. Germline V lookup: CDR1 SGHDT, CDR2 YYEEEE. CDR3 loop: CASSLRSGRSYTGELFF.

V gene TRBV4-2 combines with J gene TRBJ2-7; TCRdb returns TRBD1, unconfirmable since there is no DNA. Germline assignment: CDR1 LGHNA and CDR2 YNFKEQ. The CDR3 sequence is 15 residues long. CDR3 in amino acids: CASSQMRGQYYEQYF.

The rearrangement joins TRBV2 to TRBJ1-2. Germline CDR1 and CDR2: SNHLY and FYNNEI. The CDR3 runs to 13 residues. The CDR3 spells CASSPRASEGYTF.

This chain uses TRBV7-8 with TRBJ1-2. The CDR3 totals 12 residues. Germline V CDR1 and CDR2: SGHVS, FQNEAQ. CDR3 sequence: CASSPSFDGYTF.

This chain connects TRBV7-2 to TRBJ2-7; TCRdb returns TRBD2, unconfirmable since there is no DNA. The CDR3 sequence is 15 residues long. CDR1 and CDR2 (germline): SGHTA, FQGNSA. The CDR3 is CASSTIGTAAYEQYF.

V and J are TRBV29-1 and TRBJ2-7; no DNA is available, so the TRBD1 call from TCRdb remains unchecked. This CDR3 spans 14 amino acids. Germline lookup yields CDR1 SQVTM and CDR2 ANQGSEA. The CDR3 here is CSVMGGPGGDEQYF.

V is TRBV7-2 and J is TRBJ2-4. The CDR3 loop spans 16 amino acids. Germline V gives CDR1 SGHTA, CDR2 FQGNSA. CDR3 sequence: CASSLALRGYKNIQYF.

The gene calls are TRBV20-1 and TRBJ1-2; no DNA is available, so the TRBD1 call from TCRdb remains unchecked. CDR3 size: 12 residues. CDR1 is DFQATT and CDR2 is SNEGSKA in the germline V gene (reference sequence). CDR3 amino acids: CSAATGNYGYTF.

The chain uses TRBV18 and TRBJ2-5. Germline V CDR1 and CDR2: KGHSH, LQKENI. The length of the CDR3 is 16 residues. CDR3: CASSPQGALGQETQYF.

This sequence joins TRBV5-1 and TRBJ2-3; TCRdb's D gene call, TRBD1, goes unchecked for lack of DNA. The CDR3 is 14 residues long. Germline V lookup: CDR1 SGHRS, CDR2 YFSETQ. This CDR3 is CASDYSGPTDTQDF.

The chain uses TRBV5-1 and TRBJ2-1. Germline values: CDR1 SGHRS, CDR2 YFSETQ. The CDR3 consists of 14 residues. The CDR3 reads CASSLVSGNNEQFF.

The genes are TRBV7-2 and TRBJ1-5; TCRdb indicates TRBD1, and absent DNA this call remains unverified. The V gene's germline CDR1 is SGHTA and CDR2 FQGNSA. The CDR3 has 12 residues. CDR3 residues: CASSYQGAPQHF.

The chain is built from TRBV20-1 and TRBJ2-2; absent DNA, TCRdb's TRBD2 call cannot be checked. The CDR3 extends over 17 amino acids. The V gene's germline CDR1 is DFQATT and CDR2 SNEGSKA (reference sequence). The CDR3 sequence is CSASNLAGGRLGGELFF.

The chain has TRBV6-5 and TRBJ2-3; as DNA is missing, the TRBD1 call by TCRdb cannot be tested. The CDR3 has 15 amino acids. Germline-derived CDR1 and CDR2 are MNHEY and SVGAGI. The CDR3: CASSYQTGNLDTQYF.

The chain uses TRBV20-1 and TRBJ1-4; the TCRdb D gene call, TRBD1, has no DNA to confirm it. CDR1 DFQATT and CDR2 SNEGSKA come from the germline V gene (reference sequence). The length of the CDR3 is 11 residues. Here the CDR3 reads CSAKVPLKLFF.

The V and J genes are TRBV5-1 and TRBJ2-7; TCRdb returns TRBD2, unconfirmable since there is no DNA. Germline values: CDR1 SGHRS, CDR2 YFSETQ. The CDR3 is 11 residues long. CDR3 sequence reads: CASKDLYEQYF.

The chain combines TRBV9 with TRBJ2-2. The CDR3 is made up of 15 amino acids. CDR1 and CDR2 from the germline V gene are SGDLS and YYNGEE. CDR3 in amino acids: CASRGPVSNTGELFF.

This sequence joins TRBV30 and TRBJ2-7; TCRdb indicates TRBD1, and absent DNA this call remains unverified. CDR3 size: 15 residues. Germline V gives CDR1 GTSNPN, CDR2 SVGIG (reference sequence). The chain's CDR3 is CACARRGRDSYEQYF.

V usage is TRBV20-1 and J usage is TRBJ1-6. This CDR3 region has 13 residues. The V gene's germline CDR1 is DFQATT and CDR2 SNEGSKA (reference sequence). The CDR3 reads CSASADRNSPLHF.

This chain links TRBV27 with TRBJ2-7; TCRdb gives TRBD1 as the D gene, but with no DNA this cannot be confirmed. The germline gives CDR1 MNHEY, CDR2 SMNVEV (reference sequence). The CDR3 is 14 amino acids. The CDR3 loop reads CASSIQGQSYEQYF.

The chain joins TRBV7-2 to TRBJ2-5; TCRdb picks TRBD2, but there is no DNA to check that call. CDR1 SGHTA and CDR2 FQGNSA come from the germline V gene. The CDR3 totals 14 residues. The CDR3 protein is CASSFIPSVETQYF. The complete variable domain, with remaining parts taken from reference TRBV7-2 and TRBJ2-5, reads GAGVSQSPSNKVTEKGKDVELRCDPISGHTALYWYRQSLGQGLEFLIYFQGNSAPDKSGLPSDRFSAERTGGSVSTLTIQRTQQEDSAVYLCASSFIPSVETQYFGPGTRLLVL.

The chain links TRBV12-3 or TRBV12-4 to TRBJ2-7; TCRdb gives TRBD1 as the D gene, but with no DNA this cannot be confirmed. The CDR3 has 15 amino acids. CDR3 loop: CASSLTGGSTYEQYF.

V is TRBV7-8 and J is TRBJ1-1; without DNA, the TCRdb call of TRBD1 cannot be checked. The CDR3 sequence is 16 residues long. CDR1 is SGHVS, CDR2 FQNEAQ, per germline. The CDR3 sequence is CASSLVPQGLNTEAFF.

The chain recombines TRBV7-3 with TRBJ1-2; with no DNA, the TCRdb D assignment of TRBD1 cannot be verified. The CDR3 runs 13 residues. Per the germline V gene, CDR1 is SGHTA and CDR2 is FQGTGA. The CDR3 loop reads CASSKDRGGGYTF.

This rearrangement joins TRBV6-2 or TRBV6-3 to TRBJ2-2; absent DNA, TCRdb's TRBD1 call cannot be checked. Germline lookup yields CDR1 MNHEY and CDR2 SVGEGT. This CDR3 is 20 amino acids long. CDR3 loop: CASRFPSPTGTEKITGELFF.